The 4 T cell receptor beta chains below all came from one sample that was sequenced in a study of blood T cells in healthy people across ages. Together with a sample-barcoded 5' primer, a J-beta primer mix was included in a second PCR lasting roughly 6 to 12 cycles. One entry per CDR3 protein results from TCRdb running MiXCR on the 5' RACE reads. The sample carries some 800,000 distinct CDR3 sequences, around 43% recorded once. Material: blood. These receptors were collected from a man between 60 and 75 years old in good health.

This clonotype was counted a few times. This rearrangement joins TRBV4-3 to TRBJ1-4; 10 bases match TRBD1. In germline, CDR1 is LGHNA, CDR2 YSLEER. J was trimmed by 8 bases and V by 0 bases; bases with no gene match: 0. The CDR3 loop spans 14 amino acids. The CDR3 sequence: CASSQETGGEKLFF. The CDR3 nucleotides are TGCGCCAGCAGCCAAGAGACAGGGGGCGAAAAACTGTTTTTT.

There are many counts of this clonotype. The chain has TRBV11-3 and TRBJ2-1, with D perhaps matching TRBD2 (6 bases). Germline-derived CDR1 and CDR2 are SGHNT and YENEEA. V was trimmed by 2 bases and J by 4 bases, leaving 12 bases between them. There are 15 residues in the CDR3. The CDR3 DNA is TGTGCCAGCAGCTTATCGGGGGACCTTTACAATGAGCAGTTCTTC. This sequence encodes CASSLSGDLYNEQFF.

The gene calls are TRBV5-1 and TRBJ2-6, with 7 bases lining up with TRBD1. Looked up from germline, CDR1 is SGHRS and CDR2 is YFSETQ. This CDR3 has 16 residues. Trimming removed 4 bases from V and 4 bases from J; junction bases left unmatched: 8. The CDR3 loop reads CASSIDRVPGANVLTF. The CDR3 DNA reads as TGCGCCAGCAGCATCGACAGGGTCCCCGGGGCCAACGTCCTGACTTTC.

The chain uses TRBV6-2 or TRBV6-3 and TRBJ2-7, with 9 bases that match TRBD1. In germline, CDR1 is MNHEY, CDR2 SVGEGT. Trimming removed 6 bases from V and 1 base from J; junction bases left unmatched: 7. The CDR3 consists of 15 residues. The CDR3 sequence is CASSRDRDLSYEQYF. The CDR3 DNA sequence: TGTGCCAGCAGCCGGGACAGGGACCTTTCCTACGAGCAGTACTTC.